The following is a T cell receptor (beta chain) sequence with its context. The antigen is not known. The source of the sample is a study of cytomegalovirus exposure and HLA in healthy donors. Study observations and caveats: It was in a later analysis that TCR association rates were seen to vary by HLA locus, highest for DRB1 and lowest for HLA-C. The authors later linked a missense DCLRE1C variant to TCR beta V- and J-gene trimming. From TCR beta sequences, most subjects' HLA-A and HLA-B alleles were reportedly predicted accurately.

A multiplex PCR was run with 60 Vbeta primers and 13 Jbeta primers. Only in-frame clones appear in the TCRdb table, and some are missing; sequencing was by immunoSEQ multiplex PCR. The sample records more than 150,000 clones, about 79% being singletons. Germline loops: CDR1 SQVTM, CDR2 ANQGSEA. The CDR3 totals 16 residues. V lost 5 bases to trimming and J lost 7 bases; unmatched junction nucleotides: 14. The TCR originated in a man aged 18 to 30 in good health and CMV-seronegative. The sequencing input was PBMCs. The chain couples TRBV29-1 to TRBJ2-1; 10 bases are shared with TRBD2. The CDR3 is CSVKGRGLAGANEQFF. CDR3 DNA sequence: TGCAGCGTTAAAGGAAGGGGCCTAGCGGGAGCTAATGAGCAGTTCTTC.